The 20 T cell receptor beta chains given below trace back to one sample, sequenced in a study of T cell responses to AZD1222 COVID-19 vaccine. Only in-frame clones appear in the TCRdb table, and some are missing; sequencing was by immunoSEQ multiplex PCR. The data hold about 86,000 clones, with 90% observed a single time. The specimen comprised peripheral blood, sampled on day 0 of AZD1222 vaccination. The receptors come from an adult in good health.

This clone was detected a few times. In nucleotides, the CDR3 is TGTGCCACCAGGGGACAGGGGGCGAACACTGAAGCTTTCTTT. Residues: CATRGQGANTEAFF. The chain recombines TRBV24-1 with TRBJ1-1; the match to TRBD1 covers 12 bases. Per germline, CDR1 KGHDR and CDR2 SFDVKD. The CDR3 loop spans 14 amino acids. The ends lost 7 bases at V and 1 base at J; junction bases unmatched: 0.

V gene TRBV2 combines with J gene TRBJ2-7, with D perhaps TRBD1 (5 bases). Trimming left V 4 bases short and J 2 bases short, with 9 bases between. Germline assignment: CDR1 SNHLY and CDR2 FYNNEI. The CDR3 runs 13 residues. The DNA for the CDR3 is TGTGCCAGCAGTGGACAGATACCCTACGAGCAGTACTTC. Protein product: CASSGQIPYEQYF.

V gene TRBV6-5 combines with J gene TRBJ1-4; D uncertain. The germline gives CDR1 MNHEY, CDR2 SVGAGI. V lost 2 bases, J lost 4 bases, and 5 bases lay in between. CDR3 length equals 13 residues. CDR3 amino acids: CASSYQHNEKLFF. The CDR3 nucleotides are TGTGCCAGCAGTTACCAGCATAATGAAAAACTGTTTTTT.

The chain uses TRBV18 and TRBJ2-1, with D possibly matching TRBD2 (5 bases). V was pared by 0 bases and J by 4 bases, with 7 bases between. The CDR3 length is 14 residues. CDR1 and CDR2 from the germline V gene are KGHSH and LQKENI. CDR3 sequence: CASSPPPGYNEQFF. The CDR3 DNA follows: TGTGCCAGCTCACCACCGCCGGGATACAATGAGCAGTTCTTC.

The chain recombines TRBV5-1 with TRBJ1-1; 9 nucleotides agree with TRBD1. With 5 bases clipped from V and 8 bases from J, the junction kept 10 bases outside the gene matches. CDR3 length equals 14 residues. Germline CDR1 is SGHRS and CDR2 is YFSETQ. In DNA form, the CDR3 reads TGCGCCAGCAGGCAACAGGGGGCAGGGGAAGAAGCTTTCTTT. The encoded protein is CASRQQGAGEEAFF.

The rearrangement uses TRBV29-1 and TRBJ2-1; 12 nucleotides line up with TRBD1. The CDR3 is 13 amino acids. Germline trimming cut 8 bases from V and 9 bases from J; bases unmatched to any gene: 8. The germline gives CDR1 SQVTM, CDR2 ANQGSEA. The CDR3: CSLGQGAYSEQFF. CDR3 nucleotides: TGCAGCTTGGGACAGGGGGCTTATAGTGAGCAGTTCTTC.

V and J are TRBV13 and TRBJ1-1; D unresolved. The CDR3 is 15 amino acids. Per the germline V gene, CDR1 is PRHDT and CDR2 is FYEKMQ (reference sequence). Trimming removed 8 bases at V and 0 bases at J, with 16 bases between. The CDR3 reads CASLWSQQMNTEAFF. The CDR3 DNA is TGTGCCAGCTTGTGGTCCCAGCAGATGAACACTGAAGCTTTCTTT. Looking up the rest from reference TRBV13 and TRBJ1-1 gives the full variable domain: AAGVIQSPRHLIKEKRETATLKCYPIPRHDTVYWYQQGPGQDPQFLISFYEKMQSDKGSIPDRFSAQQFSDYHSELNMSSLELGDSALYFCASLWSQQMNTEAFFGQGTRLTVV.

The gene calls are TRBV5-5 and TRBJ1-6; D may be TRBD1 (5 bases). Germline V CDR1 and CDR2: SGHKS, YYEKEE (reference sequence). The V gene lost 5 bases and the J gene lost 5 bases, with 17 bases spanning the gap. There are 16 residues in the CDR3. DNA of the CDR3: TGTGCCAGCAGTCTGGTACTGGGGGGTAATAATTCACCCCTCCACTTT. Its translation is CASSLVLGGNNSPLHF.

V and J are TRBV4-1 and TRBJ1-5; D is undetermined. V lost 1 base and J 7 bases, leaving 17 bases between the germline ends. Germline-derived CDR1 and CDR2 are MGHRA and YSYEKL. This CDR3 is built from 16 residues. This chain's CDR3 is CASSQAEGESHQPQHF. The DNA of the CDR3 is TGCGCCAGCAGCCAAGCCGAGGGAGAGAGTCACCAGCCCCAGCATTTT.

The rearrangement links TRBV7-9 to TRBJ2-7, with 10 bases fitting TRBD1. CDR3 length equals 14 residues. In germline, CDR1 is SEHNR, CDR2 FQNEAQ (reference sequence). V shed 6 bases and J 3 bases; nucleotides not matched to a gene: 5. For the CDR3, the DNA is TGTGCCAGCAGTCGAGACAGGGGGCTCTACGAGCAGTACTTC. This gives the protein CASSRDRGLYEQYF.

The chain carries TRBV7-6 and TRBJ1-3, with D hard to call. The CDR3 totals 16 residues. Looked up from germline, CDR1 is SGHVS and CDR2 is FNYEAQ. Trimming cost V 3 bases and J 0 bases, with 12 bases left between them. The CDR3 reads CASSLGLRSSGNTIYF. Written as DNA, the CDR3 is TGTGCCAGCAGCTTGGGATTAAGGAGCTCTGGAAACACCATATATTTT.

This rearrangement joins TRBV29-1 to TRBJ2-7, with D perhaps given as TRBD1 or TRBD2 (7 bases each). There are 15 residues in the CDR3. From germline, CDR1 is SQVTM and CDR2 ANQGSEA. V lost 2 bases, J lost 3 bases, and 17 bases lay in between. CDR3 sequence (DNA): TGCAGCGTTGAAAGGGCAGGGGGGGGTTACTACGAGCAGTACTTC. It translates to CSVERAGGGYYEQYF.

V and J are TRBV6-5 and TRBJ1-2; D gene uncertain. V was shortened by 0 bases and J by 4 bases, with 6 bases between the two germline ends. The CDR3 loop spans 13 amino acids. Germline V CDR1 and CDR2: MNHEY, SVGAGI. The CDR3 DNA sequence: TGTGCCAGCAGTTACTCCAACCGCTATGGCTACACCTTC. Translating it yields CASSYSNRYGYTF.

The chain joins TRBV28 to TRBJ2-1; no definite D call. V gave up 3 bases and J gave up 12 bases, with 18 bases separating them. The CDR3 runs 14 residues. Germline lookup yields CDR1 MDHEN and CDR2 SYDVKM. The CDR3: CASSFRVSGLGQFF. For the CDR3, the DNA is TGTGCCAGCAGTTTTCGTGTCTCGGGTCTAGGGCAGTTCTTC. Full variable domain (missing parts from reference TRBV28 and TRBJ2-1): DVKVTQSSRYLVKRTGEKVFLECVQDMDHENMFWYRQDPGLGLRLIYFSYDVKMKEKGDIPEGYSVSREKKERFSLILESASTNQTSMYLCASSFRVSGLGQFFGPGTRLTVL.

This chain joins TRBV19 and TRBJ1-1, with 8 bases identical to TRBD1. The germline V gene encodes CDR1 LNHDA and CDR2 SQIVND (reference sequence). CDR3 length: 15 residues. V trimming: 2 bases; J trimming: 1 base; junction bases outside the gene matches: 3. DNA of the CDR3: TGTGCCAGTAGTATAAGCGGGACAGGGAACACTGAAGCTTTCTTT. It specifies CASSISGTGNTEAFF. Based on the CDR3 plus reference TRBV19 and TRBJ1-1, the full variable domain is DGGITQSPKYLFRKEGQNVTLSCEQNLNHDAMYWYRQDPGQGLRLIYYSQIVNDFQKGDIAEGYSVSREKKESFPLTVTSAQKNPTAFYLCASSISGTGNTEAFFGQGTRLTVV.

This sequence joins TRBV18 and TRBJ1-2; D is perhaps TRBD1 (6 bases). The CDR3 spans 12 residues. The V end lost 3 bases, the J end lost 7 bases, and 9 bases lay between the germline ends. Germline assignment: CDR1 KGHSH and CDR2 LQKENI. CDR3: CASSPMTGGYTF. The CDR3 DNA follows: TGTGCCAGCTCACCTATGACAGGTGGCTACACCTTC.

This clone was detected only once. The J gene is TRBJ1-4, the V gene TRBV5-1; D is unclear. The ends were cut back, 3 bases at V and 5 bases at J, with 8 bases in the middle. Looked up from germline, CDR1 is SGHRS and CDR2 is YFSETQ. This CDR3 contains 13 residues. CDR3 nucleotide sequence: TGCGCCAGCAGCTCACACGAGAATGAAAAACTGTTTTTT. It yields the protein CASSSHENEKLFF.

The CDR3 is CASSPGTGGTGELFF. CDR3 DNA: TGTGCCAGCAGCCCGGGGACAGGCGGCACCGGGGAGCTGTTTTTT. V is TRBV11-2 and J is TRBJ2-2, with 8 bases fitting TRBD1. Germline V gene sequence: CDR1 SGHAT, CDR2 FQNNGV. V shed 5 bases, J shed 4 bases, and the junction held 6 bases outside the gene matches. There are 15 residues in the CDR3.

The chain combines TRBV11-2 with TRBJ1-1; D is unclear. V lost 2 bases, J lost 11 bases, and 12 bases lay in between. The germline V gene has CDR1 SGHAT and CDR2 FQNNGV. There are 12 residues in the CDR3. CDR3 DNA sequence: TGTGCCAGCAGCTTAAGACCAGGACTTGCTTTCTTT. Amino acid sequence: CASSLRPGLAFF.

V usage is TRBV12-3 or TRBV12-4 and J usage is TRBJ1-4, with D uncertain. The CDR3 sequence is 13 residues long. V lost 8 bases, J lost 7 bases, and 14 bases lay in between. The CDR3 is CASLGESREKLFF. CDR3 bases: TGTGCCAGCCTCGGAGAGTCGCGTGAAAAACTGTTTTTT.